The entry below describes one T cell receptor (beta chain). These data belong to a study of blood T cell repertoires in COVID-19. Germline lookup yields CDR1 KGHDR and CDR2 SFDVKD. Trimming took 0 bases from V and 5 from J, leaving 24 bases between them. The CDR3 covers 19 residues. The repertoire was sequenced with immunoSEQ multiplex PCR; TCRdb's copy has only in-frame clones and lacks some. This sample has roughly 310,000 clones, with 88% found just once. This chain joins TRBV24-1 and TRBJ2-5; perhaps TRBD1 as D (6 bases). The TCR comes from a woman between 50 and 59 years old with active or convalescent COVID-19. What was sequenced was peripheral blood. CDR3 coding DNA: TGTGCCACCAGTGATTTGTTTACGGACAGTTGGAGTCGAGGGGAGACCCAGTACTTC. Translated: CATSDLFTDSWSRGETQYF.